This T cell receptor beta chain comes out of a study of blood T cell repertoires in COVID-19 (dated by TCRdb to 2020 to 2021). For context, the study as a whole: Samples covering the acute and convalescent phases of COVID-19 were provided by collaborators in the United States, Italy and Spain. A de-identified subject ID, COVID-19 status, age in years and sex were almost always included in the sample metadata. The repertoires were made available in a free public database intended to serve as a resource for research on the immune response to SARS-CoV-2. Samples came from the ongoing ImmuneRACE study (first 160 participants) plus 1,254 subjects from 6 global collaborators. Where available, HLA class I and class II types were obtained from metadata supplied by the sample provider rather than from assay-based typing. Deeply sampled blood TCRbeta repertoires from subjects exposed to, actively infected with, or recovered from COVID-19 were included in the dataset. The prospective study material was composed of cDNA or gDNA derived from T cells, B-cell-depleted T cells, or PBMCs. The research as a whole found: The amount of clinical and demographic metadata varied by source and participant and was provided uncurated.

This clone was counted a single time. Its antigen remains undetermined. Base qualities are not recorded, but no much larger clone differs from it by a single base. Each collaborating institution followed its own protocols to collect whole blood in K2EDTA tubes. For TCRbeta analysis, collaborator samples were shipped as frozen whole blood, as isolated PBMCs, or as DNA extracted from either sample type. The CDR3 sequence holds 17 residues, the cysteine and phenylalanine included. CDR3 DNA is the only sequence kept; it has 51 bases, read in frame from the first base. Relative to germline, V is missing 6 bases and J is missing 2 bases, with 13 bases of the junction outside any gene match. The germline V gene sets CDR1 to MNHEY and CDR2 to SVGEGT. The immunoSEQ Assay, a bias-controlled multiplex PCR, was used to amplify TCRbeta CDR3 regions from genomic DNA. Per the authors' processing: Nucleated cell counts per sample were estimated from amplification of reference gene primers within the assay. Sequence reads were collapsed and filtered to measure the absolute abundance of every unique TCRbeta CDR3 rearrangement. For each sample, productive Simpson clonality was calculated as the square root of Simpson's diversity index across productive rearrangements. TCRdb's version of the immuneACCESS table is confined to in-frame rearrangements and falls short of the full clone set. An unresolved V gene accounts for under half of the shortfall where checked; the remainder is of unknown origin. Clonal size and the V and J genes are those of that table, whereas D and trimming came from the DNA. In this sample the table shows some 86,000 clones, over 80% of which occur a single time. Approximately 31% of the sample is taken by the ten largest.

This chain is built from TRBV6-2 or TRBV6-3 and TRBJ1-2, with 9 bases aligning to TRBD1. Sequencing input: peripheral blood. The clonotype comes from a woman older than 75 with active or convalescent COVID-19. The CDR3 reads as follows: CASSPSGTGGANYGYTF. The nucleotide sequence reads as follows: TGTGCCAGCAGCCCATCTGGAACAGGGGGCGCGAACTATGGCTACACCTTC.